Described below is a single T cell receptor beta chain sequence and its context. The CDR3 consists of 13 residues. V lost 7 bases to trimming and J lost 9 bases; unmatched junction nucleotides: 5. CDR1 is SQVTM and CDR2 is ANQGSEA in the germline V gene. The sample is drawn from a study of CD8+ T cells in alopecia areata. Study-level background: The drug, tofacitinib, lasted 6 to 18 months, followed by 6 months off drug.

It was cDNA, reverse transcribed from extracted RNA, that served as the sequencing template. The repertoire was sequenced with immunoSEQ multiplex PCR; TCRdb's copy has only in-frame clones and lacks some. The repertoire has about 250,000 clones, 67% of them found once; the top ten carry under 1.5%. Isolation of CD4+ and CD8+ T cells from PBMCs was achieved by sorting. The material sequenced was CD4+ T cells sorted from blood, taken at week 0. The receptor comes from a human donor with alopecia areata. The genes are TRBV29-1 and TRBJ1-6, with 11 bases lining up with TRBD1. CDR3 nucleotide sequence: TGCAGCGCCGGACAGGGGGCGGGTTCACCCCTCCACTTT. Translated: CSAGQGAGSPLHF.